These 17 T cell receptor beta chains share one sample of origin, sequenced in a study of shared clonotypes between healthy human individuals. Measured with immunoSEQ multiplex PCR; TCRdb has only the in-frame clones, and not every one. The sample has 1.5 million to 1.9 million clones, 95% to 99% seen once; the top ten hold around 0.45%. Sequenced sample: naive CD4+ T cells sorted from blood. Subset reported: CD45RA+ positively selected. The receptors come from a man aged 25 to 45 in good health.

V and J are TRBV9 and TRBJ2-7; D is undetermined. The CDR3 contains 15 residues. Germline V gene lookup returns CDR1 SGDLS and CDR2 YYNGEE. V lost 4 bases and J 2 bases, leaving 16 bases between the germline ends. CDR3 in amino acids: CASSRAAPTTYEQYF. For the CDR3, the DNA is TGTGCCAGCAGCCGGGCAGCGCCTACAACCTACGAGCAGTACTTC.

This chain joins TRBV30 and TRBJ2-6; no reliable D call. The CDR3 is made up of 13 amino acids. Germline CDR1 reads GTSNPN; CDR2 reads SVGIG (reference sequence). The V gene lost 0 bases and the J gene lost 3 bases, with 3 bases spanning the gap. The CDR3, as DNA: TGTGCCTGGAGTGTAATTGGGGCCAACGTCCTGACTTTC. As protein: CAWSVIGANVLTF. Supplemented by reference TRBV30 and TRBJ2-6, the full variable domain reads SQTIHQWPATLVQPVGSPLSLECTVEGTSNPNLYWYRQAAGRGLQLLFYSVGIGQISSEVPQNLSASRPQDRQFILSSKKLLLSDSGFYLCAWSVIGANVLTFGAGSRLTVL.

Of note for this clone: Other DNA sequences in the same sample also yield this CDR3. This chain connects TRBV18 to TRBJ2-1; no definite D call. This CDR3 spans 13 amino acids. The V end lost 0 bases, the J end lost 8 bases, and 8 bases lay between the germline ends. The germline V gene encodes CDR1 KGHSH and CDR2 LQKENI. CDR3 residues: CASSPPSLYEQFF. The CDR3 bases are TGTGCCAGCTCACCACCGTCACTTTATGAGCAGTTCTTC.

Here the CDR3 reads CASSPEAAPRGQYF. The CDR3 coding sequence is TGTGCCAGCAGCCCCGAAGCGGCCCCAAGGGGCCAGTACTTC. The rearrangement uses TRBV7-9 and TRBJ2-5; D is perhaps TRBD1 or TRBD2 (5 bases each). This CDR3 is built from 14 residues. Trimming took 5 bases from V and 10 from J, leaving 20 bases between them. Per germline, CDR1 SEHNR and CDR2 FQNEAQ (reference sequence).

The rearrangement joins TRBV13 to TRBJ2-5, with 11 bases that match TRBD2. The V gene end was trimmed by 3 bases and the J gene end by 5 bases; junction bases not matched to a gene: 5. Germline CDR1 reads PRHDT; CDR2 reads FYEKMQ (reference sequence). The CDR3 has 15 amino acids. CDR3 DNA sequence: TGTGCCAGCAGCTTGGGACTAGCGGTCTTGGAGACCCAGTACTTC. Amino acid sequence: CASSLGLAVLETQYF.

The V gene is TRBV7-6, the J gene TRBJ2-2; TRBD1 aligns across 11 bases. Per the germline V gene, CDR1 is SGHVS and CDR2 is FNYEAQ. Unmatched junction bases numbered 10, after V lost 5 bases and J lost 5 bases. The length of the CDR3 is 17 residues. The DNA for the CDR3 is TGTGCCAGCAGCCTTAGACCCGGGACAGGGGGTACCGGGGAGCTGTTTTTT. The encoded protein is CASSLRPGTGGTGELFF.

This sequence joins TRBV5-1 and TRBJ1-1; 7 bases match TRBD1. The CDR3 is made up of 15 amino acids. Germline V gene data show CDR1 as SGHRS and CDR2 as YFSETQ. Trimming removed 4 bases from V and 4 bases from J; junction bases left unmatched: 10. Written as DNA, the CDR3 is TGCGCCAGCAGCCCTCTGAGGGGGCAACGCACTGAAGCTTTCTTT. Translated: CASSPLRGQRTEAFF.

This chain joins TRBV7-6 and TRBJ2-2; D is undetermined. Germline-derived CDR1 and CDR2 are SGHVS and FNYEAQ. CDR3 length: 14 amino acids. V shed 5 bases and J shed 1 base, with 8 bases lying between them. The CDR3 is CASSPQMNTGELFF. For the CDR3, the DNA is TGTGCCAGCAGCCCGCAGATGAACACCGGGGAGCTGTTTTTT.

The V and J genes are TRBV7-2 and TRBJ2-1; the D is unclear. V shed 5 bases and J shed 8 bases, with 10 bases lying between them. CDR1 SGHTA and CDR2 FQGNSA come from the germline V gene. The CDR3 is made up of 12 amino acids. CDR3: CASSNDVDEQFF. CDR3 nucleotide sequence: TGTGCCAGCAGCAACGACGTCGATGAGCAGTTCTTC.

On this clone: The sample has other DNA sequences that encode this CDR3 too. The chain recombines TRBV5-1 with TRBJ2-5, with TRBD1 matching over 7 bases. The V segment lost 4 bases and the J segment 1 base; nucleotides outside the gene matches: 4. CDR3 length: 14 amino acids. Germline loops: CDR1 SGHRS, CDR2 YFSETQ. The CDR3 coding sequence is TGCGCCAGCAGCCTCGGGACAGCCCAAGAGACCCAGTACTTC. It encodes CASSLGTAQETQYF.

This clone came up once. The chain employs TRBV7-2 and TRBJ2-7; 8 nucleotides match TRBD2. The CDR3 sequence is 16 residues long. J was trimmed by 2 bases and V by 2 bases; bases with no gene match: 8. The germline V gene encodes CDR1 SGHTA and CDR2 FQGNSA. CDR3 sequence (DNA): TGTGCCAGCAGCTTACGGGGTAGCGGGAACCCCTACGAGCAGTACTTC. Translated: CASSLRGSGNPYEQYF. Combining the CDR3 with reference TRBV7-2 and TRBJ2-7 gives the whole variable domain GAGVSQSPSNKVTEKGKDVELRCDPISGHTALYWYRQSLGQGLEFLIYFQGNSAPDKSGLPSDRFSAERTGGSVSTLTIQRTQQEDSAVYLCASSLRGSGNPYEQYFGPGTRLTVT.

V gene TRBV28 combines with J gene TRBJ2-7; no firm D call. CDR3 length equals 12 residues. The ends were cut back, 6 bases at V and 4 bases at J, with 10 bases in the middle. CDR1 and CDR2 (germline): MDHEN, SYDVKM. The CDR3 loop is CASSTEVYEQYF. The CDR3 region has the DNA TGTGCCAGCAGCACTGAGGTTTACGAGCAGTACTTC.

DNA of the CDR3: TGTGCCAGCAGTTACTCGTCTCGGGCGACGCGCGCCATATATTTT. This gives the protein CASSYSSRATRAIYF. The V and J genes are TRBV6-6 and TRBJ1-3, with D hard to call. Germline lookup yields CDR1 MNHNY and CDR2 SVGAGI (reference sequence). The V and J ends lost 0 bases and 11 bases respectively, with 17 bases between them. The CDR3 loop spans 15 amino acids.

The gene calls are TRBV15 and TRBJ2-3; 7 bases are shared with TRBD2. The CDR3 totals 17 residues. Germline assignment: CDR1 LNHNV and CDR2 YYDKDF (reference sequence). V lost 0 bases and J lost 0; bases outside the gene matches: 6. This CDR3 is CATSREGTIFSTDTQYF. In DNA, the CDR3 is TGTGCCACCAGCAGAGAGGGGACTATCTTTAGCACAGATACGCAGTATTTT.

The sample holds one count of this clone. The rearrangement links TRBV5-1 to TRBJ1-1; D is possibly TRBD1 (6 bases). This CDR3 has 15 residues. Trimming shortened V by 0 bases and J by 1 base, and 10 bases separated the two germline ends. CDR1 is SGHRS, CDR2 YFSETQ, per germline. Here the CDR3 DNA reads TGCGCCAGCAGCTTGGGTACAGGGCAGAACACTGAAGCTTTCTTT. Protein: CASSLGTGQNTEAFF.

This chain connects TRBV5-4 to TRBJ1-2, with D hard to call. Trimming cost V 5 bases and J 8 bases, with 13 bases left between them. The CDR3 is made up of 12 amino acids. The V gene's germline CDR1 is SGHNT and CDR2 YYREEE (reference sequence). The CDR3 sequence is CASSGGEEGYTF. Here the CDR3 DNA reads TGTGCCAGCAGTGGAGGAGAGGAGGGCTACACCTTC.

J is TRBJ2-6 and V is TRBV14; no clear D. The CDR3 loop spans 17 amino acids. V was trimmed by 1 base and J by 0 bases, leaving 10 bases between them. Germline V gives CDR1 SGHDN, CDR2 FVKESK. This CDR3 reads CASSQGPISSGANVLTF. CDR3 in DNA: TGTGCCAGCAGCCAAGGGCCAATTAGCTCTGGGGCCAACGTCCTGACTTTC.